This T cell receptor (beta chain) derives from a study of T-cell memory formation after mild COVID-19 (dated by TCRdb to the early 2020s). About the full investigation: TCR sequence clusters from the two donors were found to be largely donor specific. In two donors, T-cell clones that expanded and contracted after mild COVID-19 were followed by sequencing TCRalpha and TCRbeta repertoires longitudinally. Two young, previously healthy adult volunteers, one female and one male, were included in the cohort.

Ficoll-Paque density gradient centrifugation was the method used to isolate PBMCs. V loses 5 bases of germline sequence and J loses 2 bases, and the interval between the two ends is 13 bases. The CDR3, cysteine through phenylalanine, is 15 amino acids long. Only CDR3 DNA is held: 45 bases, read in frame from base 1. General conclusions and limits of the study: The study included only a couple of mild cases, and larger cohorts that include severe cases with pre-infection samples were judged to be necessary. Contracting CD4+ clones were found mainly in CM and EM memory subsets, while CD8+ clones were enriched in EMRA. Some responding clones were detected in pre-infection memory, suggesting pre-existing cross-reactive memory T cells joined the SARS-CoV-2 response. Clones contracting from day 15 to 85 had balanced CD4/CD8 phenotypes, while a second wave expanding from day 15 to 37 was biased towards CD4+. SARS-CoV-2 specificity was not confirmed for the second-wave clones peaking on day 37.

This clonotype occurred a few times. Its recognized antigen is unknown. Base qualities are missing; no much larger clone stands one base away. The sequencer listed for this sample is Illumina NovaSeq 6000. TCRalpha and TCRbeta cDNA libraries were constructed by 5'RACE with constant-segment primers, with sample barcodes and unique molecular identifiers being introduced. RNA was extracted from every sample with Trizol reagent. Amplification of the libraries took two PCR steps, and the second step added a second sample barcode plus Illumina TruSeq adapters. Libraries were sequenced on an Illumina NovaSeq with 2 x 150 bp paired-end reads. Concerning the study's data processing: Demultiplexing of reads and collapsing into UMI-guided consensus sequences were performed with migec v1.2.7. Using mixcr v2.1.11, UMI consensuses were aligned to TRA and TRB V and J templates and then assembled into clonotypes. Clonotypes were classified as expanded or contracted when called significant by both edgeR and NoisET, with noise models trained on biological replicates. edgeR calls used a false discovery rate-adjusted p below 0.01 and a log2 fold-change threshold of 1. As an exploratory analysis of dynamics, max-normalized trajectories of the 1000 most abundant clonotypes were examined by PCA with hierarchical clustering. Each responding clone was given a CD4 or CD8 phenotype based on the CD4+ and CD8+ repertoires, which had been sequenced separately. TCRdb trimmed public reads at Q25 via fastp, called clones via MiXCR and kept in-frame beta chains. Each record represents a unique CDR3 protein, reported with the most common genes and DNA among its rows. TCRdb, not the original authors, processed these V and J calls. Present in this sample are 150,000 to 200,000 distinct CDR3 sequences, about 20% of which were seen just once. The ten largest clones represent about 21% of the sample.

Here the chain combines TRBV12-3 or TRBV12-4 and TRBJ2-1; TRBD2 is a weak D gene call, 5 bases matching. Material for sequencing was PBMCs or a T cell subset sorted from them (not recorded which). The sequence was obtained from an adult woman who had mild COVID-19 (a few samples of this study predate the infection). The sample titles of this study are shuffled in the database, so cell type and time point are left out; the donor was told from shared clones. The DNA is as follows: TGTGCCAGCAGTCTTGACGGGGTAACCTACAATGAGCAGTTCTTC. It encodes CASSLDGVTYNEQFF.